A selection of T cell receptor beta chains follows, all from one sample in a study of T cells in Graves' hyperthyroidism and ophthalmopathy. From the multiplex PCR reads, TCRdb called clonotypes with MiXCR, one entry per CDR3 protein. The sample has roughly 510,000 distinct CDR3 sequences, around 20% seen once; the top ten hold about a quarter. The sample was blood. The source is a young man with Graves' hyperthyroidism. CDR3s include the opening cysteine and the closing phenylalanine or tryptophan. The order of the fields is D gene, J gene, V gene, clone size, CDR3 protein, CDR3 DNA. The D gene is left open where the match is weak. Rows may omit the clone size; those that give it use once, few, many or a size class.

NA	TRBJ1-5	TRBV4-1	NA	CASSQDWGQPQHF	TGCGCCAGCAGCCAAGACTGGGGCCAGCCCCAGCATTTT
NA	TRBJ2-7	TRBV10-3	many	CATKKTPGGGGYEQYF	TGTGCCACCAAAAAGACCCCGGGGGGCGGTGGGTACGAGCAGTACTTC
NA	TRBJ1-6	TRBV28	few	CASRPTQPLAYTDNSPLHF	TGTGCCAGCAGACCCACCCAACCCCTTGCCTACACCGATAATTCACCCCTCCACTTT
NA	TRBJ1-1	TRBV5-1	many	CASSLVVMNTEAFF	TGCGCCAGCAGCTTAGTAGTAATGAACACTGAAGCTTTCTTT
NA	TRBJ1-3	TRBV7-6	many	CASSAIRDWPANTIYF	TGTGCCAGCAGCGCCATCCGGGACTGGCCCGCGAACACCATATATTTT
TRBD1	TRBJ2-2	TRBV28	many	CASSLGDSRTGELFF	TGTGCCAGCAGTTTAGGGGACAGTCGAACCGGGGAGCTGTTTTTT
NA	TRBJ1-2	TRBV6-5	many	CASSYSTAGFYGYTF	TGTGCCAGCAGTTACAGCACAGCGGGGTTCTATGGCTACACCTTC
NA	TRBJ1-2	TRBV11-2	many	CASRSDRKPYGYTF	TGTGCCAGCAGGTCAGACCGAAAACCCTATGGCTACACCTTC
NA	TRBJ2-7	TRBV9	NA	CASSVDWDTTYEQYF	TGTGCCAGCAGCGTAGACTGGGACACAACCTACGAGCAGTACTTC
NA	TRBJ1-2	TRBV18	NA	CASSPDSGGGYTF	TGTGCCAGCTCACCGGACAGTGGCGGCGGCTACACCTTC
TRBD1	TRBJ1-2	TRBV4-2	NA	CASSPGDSGNGYTF	TGTGCCAGCAGCCCAGGGGACAGTGGTAATGGCTACACCTTC
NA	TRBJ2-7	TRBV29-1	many	CSAYRDTSVYEQYF	TGCAGCGCCTACCGGGACACCTCAGTCTACGAGCAGTACTTC
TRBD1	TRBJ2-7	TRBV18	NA	CASSPRPGQGSHEQYF	TGTGCCAGCTCACCACGTCCGGGACAGGGGTCGCACGAGCAGTACTTC
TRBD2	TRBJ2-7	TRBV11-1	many	CASSPRASGGVSYEQYF	TGTGCCAGCAGCCCTAGGGCTAGCGGGGGGGTCTCCTACGAGCAGTACTTC
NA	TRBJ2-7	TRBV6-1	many	CASSGDYLRDPIGRDEQYF	TGTGCCAGCAGTGGTGACTATTTGCGGGATCCCATAGGGCGGGACGAGCAGTACTTC
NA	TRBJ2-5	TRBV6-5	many	CASSYALGETQYF	TGTGCCAGCAGTTACGCCCTCGGAGAGACCCAGTACTTC
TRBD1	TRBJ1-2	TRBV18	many	CASSLRTGDGYTF	TGTGCCAGCTCGCTAAGGACAGGGGACGGCTACACCTTC
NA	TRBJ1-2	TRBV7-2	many	CASSQADISYGYTF	TGTGCCAGCAGCCAGGCGGACATTTCCTATGGCTACACCTTC
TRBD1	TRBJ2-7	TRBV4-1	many	CASSQFDRAKYF	TGCGCCAGCAGCCAGTTCGACAGGGCGAAGTACTTC
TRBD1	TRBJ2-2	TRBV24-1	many	CATSDPGTGRTGELFF	TGTGCCACCAGTGATCCCGGGACAGGGCGTACCGGGGAGCTGTTTTTT
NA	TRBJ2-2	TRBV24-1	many	CATSRWASGELFF	TGTGCCACCAGTAGGTGGGCCTCCGGGGAGCTGTTTTTT
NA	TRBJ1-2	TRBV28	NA	CASSSPRRGRYNYGYTF	TGTGCCAGCAGTTCCCCAAGACGTGGCAGATATAACTATGGCTACACCTTC
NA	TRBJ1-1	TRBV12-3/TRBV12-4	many	CASRNKNTEAFF	TGTGCCAGCAGAAATAAGAACACTGAAGCTTTCTTT
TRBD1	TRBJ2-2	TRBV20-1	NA	CSASKQGVIGELFF	TGCAGTGCTAGCAAACAGGGGGTAATCGGGGAGCTGTTTTTT
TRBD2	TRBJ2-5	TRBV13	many	CASSSLLAGGEETQYF	TGTGCCAGCAGCTCCCTCCTAGCGGGGGGGGAAGAGACCCAGTACTTC
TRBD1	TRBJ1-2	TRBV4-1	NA	CASSRGQGDYGYAF	TGCGCCAGCAGCCGGGGACAGGGTGACTATGGCTACGCCTTC
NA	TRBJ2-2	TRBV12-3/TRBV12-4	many	CASTGTRNTGELFF	TGTGCCAGCACCGGGACTCGAAACACCGGGGAGCTGTTTTTT
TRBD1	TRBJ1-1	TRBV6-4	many	CASSRQGPWEGNTEAFF	TGTGCCAGCAGTCGACAGGGCCCATGGGAAGGGAACACTGAAGCTTTCTTT
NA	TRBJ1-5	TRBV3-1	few	CASSQGAQNNQPQHF	TGTGCCAGCAGCCAAGGGGCACAGAACAATCAGCCCCAGCATTTT
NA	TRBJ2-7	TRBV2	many	CAIRVGTSEQYF	TGTGCCATCCGCGTAGGAACGTCCGAGCAGTACTTC
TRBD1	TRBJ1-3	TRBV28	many	CASRAGGSGNTIYF	TGTGCCAGCAGGGCAGGGGGCTCTGGAAACACCATATATTTT